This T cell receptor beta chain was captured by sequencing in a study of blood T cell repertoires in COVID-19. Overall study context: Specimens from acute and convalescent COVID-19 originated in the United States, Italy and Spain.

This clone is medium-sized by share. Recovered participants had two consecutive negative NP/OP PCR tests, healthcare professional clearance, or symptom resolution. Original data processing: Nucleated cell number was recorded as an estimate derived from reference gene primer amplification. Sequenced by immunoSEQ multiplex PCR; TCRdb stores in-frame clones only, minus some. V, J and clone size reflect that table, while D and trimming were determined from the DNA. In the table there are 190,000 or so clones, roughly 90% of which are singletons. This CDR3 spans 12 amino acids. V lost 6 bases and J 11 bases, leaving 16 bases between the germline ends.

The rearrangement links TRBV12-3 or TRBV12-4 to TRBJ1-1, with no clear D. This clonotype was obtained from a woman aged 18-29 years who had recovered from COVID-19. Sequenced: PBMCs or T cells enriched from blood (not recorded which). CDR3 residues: CASSFLRMRAFF. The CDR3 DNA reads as TGTGCCAGCAGCTTTCTTAGGATGCGGGCTTTCTTT.